The clone carrying this TCR beta chain was seen more than once but under ten times. The antigen is unknown. This specimen belongs to a study of blood T cells in healthy people across ages. Study outcomes and limitations: Researchers report that TCR beta diversity correlated strongly with naive T cell percentage.

The J segment lost 8 bases and the V segment lost 0 bases, leaving 10 bases of the junction unmatched. Germline V gene data show CDR1 as MNHEY and CDR2 as SVGEGT. The CDR3 spans 16 residues. The use of a sample-barcoded 5' primer and a J-beta primer mix characterized a second PCR of about 6 to 12 cycles. TCRdb processed the 5' RACE reads anew with MiXCR; each CDR3 protein has one entry. The sample records over a million distinct CDR3 sequences, almost 25% being singletons. The same data also went into a second study, on T cells of mothers and their children.

Sequenced input: blood. The chain links TRBV6-2 or TRBV6-3 to TRBJ2-4; 7 nucleotides align to TRBD1. The receptor was isolated from a girl aged 2 to 9 in good health. The CDR3 loop reads CASSYSPEYRGDIQYF. Here the CDR3 DNA reads TGTGCCAGCAGTTACTCGCCAGAATACAGGGGTGACATTCAGTACTTC.